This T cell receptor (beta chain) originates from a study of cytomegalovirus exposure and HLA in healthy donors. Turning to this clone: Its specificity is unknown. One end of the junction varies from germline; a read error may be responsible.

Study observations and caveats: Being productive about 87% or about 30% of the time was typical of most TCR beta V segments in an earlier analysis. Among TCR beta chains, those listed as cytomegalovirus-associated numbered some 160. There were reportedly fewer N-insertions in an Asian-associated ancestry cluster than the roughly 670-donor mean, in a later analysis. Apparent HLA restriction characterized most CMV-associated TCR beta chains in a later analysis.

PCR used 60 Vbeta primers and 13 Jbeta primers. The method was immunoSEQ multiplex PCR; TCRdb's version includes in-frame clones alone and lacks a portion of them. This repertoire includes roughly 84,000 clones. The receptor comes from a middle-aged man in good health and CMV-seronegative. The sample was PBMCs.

The CDR3 protein is CSAKTGTGVDF. The DNA of the CDR3 is TGCAGTGCAAAAACCGGGACAGGGGTAGACTTT. The chain is built from TRBV20-1 and TRBJ1-1, with 10 bases identical to TRBD1. This CDR3 comprises 11 residues. CDR1 is DFQATT, CDR2 SNEGSKA, per germline (reference sequence).